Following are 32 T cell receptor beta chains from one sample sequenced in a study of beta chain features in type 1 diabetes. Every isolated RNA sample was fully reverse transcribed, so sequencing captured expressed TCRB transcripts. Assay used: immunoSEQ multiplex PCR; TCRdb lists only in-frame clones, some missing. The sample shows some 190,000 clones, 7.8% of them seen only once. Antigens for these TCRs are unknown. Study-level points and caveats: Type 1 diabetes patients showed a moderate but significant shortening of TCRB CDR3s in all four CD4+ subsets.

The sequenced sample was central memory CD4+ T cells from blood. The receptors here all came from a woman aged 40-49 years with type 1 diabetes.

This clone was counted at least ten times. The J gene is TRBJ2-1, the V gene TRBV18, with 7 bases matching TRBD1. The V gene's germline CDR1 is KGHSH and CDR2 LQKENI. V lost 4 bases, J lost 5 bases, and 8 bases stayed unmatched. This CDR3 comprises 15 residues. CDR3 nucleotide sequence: TGTGCCAGCTCACATGCCCGGGACAGAGACAATGAGCAGTTCTTC. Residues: CASSHARDRDNEQFF.

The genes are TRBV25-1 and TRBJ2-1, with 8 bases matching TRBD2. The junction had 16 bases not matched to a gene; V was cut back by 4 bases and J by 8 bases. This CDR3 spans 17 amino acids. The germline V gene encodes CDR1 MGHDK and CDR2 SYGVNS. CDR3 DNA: TGTGCCAGCAGTGGGGTTGGCCTAGCGGGTCGCGAGGATGAGCAGTTCTTC. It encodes CASSGVGLAGREDEQFF.

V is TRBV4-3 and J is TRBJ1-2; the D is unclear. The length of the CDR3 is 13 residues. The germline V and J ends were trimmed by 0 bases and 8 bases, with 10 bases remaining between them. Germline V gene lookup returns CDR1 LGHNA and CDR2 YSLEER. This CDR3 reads CASSQEAGGGYTF. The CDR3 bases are TGCGCCAGCAGCCAAGAGGCCGGCGGAGGCTACACCTTC.

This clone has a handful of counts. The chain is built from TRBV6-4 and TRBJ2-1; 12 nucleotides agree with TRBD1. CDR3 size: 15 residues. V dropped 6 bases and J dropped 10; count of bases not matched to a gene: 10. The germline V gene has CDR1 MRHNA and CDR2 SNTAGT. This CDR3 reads CASSPGTGGSWEQFF. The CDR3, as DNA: TGTGCCAGCAGCCCTGGGACAGGGGGCTCCTGGGAGCAGTTCTTC.

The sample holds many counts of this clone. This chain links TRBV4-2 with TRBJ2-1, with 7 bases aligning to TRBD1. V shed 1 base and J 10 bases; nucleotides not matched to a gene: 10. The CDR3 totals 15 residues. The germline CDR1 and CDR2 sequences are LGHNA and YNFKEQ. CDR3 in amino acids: CASSQGTGLGEEQFF. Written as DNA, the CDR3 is TGTGCCAGCAGCCAAGGGACAGGCCTAGGGGAGGAGCAGTTCTTC.

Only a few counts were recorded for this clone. This CDR3 reads CSSRREGYGYTF. In DNA, the CDR3 is TGCAGCTCCCGCCGGGAGGGCTATGGCTACACCTTC. The chain joins TRBV29-1 to TRBJ1-2; no reliable D call. Germline loops: CDR1 SQVTM, CDR2 ANQGSEA. The CDR3 has 12 amino acids. V shed 8 bases and J shed 4 bases, with 14 bases lying between them.

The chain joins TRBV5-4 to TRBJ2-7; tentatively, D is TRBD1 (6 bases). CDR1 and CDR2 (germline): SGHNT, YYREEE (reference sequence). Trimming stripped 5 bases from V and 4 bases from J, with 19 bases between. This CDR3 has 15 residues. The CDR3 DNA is TGTGCCAGCAGTTCACCGGACACAGGGATATACGAGCAGTACTTC. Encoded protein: CASSSPDTGIYEQYF.

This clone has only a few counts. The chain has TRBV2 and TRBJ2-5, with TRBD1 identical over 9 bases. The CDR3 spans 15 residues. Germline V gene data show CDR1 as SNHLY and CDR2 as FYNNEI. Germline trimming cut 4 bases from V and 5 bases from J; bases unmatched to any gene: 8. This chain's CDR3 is CASSGLQGAGETQYF. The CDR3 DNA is TGTGCCAGCAGTGGCCTACAGGGGGCGGGTGAGACCCAGTACTTC.

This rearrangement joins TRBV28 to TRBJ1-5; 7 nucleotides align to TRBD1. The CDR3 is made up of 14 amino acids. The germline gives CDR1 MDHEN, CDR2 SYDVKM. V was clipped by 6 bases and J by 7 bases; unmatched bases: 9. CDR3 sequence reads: CASSSTGWGQPQHF. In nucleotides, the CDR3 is TGTGCCAGCAGCTCGACAGGGTGGGGACAGCCCCAGCATTTT.

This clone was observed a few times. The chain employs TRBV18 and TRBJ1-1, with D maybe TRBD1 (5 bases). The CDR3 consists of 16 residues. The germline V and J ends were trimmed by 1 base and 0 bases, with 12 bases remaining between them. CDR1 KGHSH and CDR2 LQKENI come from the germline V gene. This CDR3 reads CASSPRGVDMNTEAFF. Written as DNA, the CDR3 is TGTGCCAGCTCACCACGGGGGGTTGATATGAACACTGAAGCTTTCTTT.

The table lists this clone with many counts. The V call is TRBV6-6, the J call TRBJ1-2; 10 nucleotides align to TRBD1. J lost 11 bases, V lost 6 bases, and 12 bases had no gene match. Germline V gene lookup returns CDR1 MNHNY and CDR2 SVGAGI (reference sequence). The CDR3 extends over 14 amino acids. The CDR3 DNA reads TGTGCCAGCAGCTCCCCCCCGGGACAGGGGACGTACACCTTC. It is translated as CASSSPPGQGTYTF.

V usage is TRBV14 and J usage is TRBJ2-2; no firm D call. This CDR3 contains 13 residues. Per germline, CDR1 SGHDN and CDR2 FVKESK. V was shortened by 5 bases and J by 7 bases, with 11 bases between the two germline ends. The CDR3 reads CASSSRGDGELFF. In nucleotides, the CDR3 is TGTGCCAGCAGCTCTAGAGGCGACGGGGAGCTGTTTTTT.

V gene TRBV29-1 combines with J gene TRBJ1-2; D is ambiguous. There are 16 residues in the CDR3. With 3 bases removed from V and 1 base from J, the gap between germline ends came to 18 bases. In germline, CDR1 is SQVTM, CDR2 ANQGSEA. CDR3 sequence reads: CSVDGSRGVGNYGYTF. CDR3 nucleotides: TGCAGCGTTGACGGCTCTCGGGGTGTGGGTAACTATGGCTACACCTTC.

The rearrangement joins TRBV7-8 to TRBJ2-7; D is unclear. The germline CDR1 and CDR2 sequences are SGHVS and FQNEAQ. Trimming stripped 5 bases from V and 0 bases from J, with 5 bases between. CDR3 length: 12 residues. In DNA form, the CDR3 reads TGTGCCAGCAGCCTAAGCTCCTACGAGCAGTACTTC. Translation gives CASSLSSYEQYF.

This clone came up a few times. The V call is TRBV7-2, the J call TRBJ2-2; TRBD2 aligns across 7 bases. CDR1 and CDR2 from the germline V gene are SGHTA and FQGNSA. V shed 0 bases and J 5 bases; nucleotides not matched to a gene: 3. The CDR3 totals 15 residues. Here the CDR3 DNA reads TGTGCCAGCAGCTTAGCGGGAGCGGGAACCGGGGAGCTGTTTTTT. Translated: CASSLAGAGTGELFF.

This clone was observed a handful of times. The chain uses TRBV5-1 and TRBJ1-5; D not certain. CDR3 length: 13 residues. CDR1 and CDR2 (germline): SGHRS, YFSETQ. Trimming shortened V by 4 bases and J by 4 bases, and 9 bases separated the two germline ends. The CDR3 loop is CASSGGQNQPQHF. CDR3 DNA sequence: TGCGCCAGCAGCGGAGGCCAGAATCAGCCCCAGCATTTT.

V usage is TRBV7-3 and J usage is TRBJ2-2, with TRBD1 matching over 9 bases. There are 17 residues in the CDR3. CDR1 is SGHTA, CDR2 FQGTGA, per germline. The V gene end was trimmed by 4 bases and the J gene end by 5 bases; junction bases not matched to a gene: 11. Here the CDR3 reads CASSSNPQGARTGELFF. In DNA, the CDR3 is TGTGCCAGCAGCTCAAACCCACAGGGGGCGAGAACCGGGGAGCTGTTTTTT.

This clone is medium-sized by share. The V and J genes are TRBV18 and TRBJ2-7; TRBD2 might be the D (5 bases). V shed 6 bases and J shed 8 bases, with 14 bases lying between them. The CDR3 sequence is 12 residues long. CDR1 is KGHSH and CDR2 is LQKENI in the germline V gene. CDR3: CASSPTGDQQYF. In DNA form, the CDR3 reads TGTGCCAGCTCCCCTACCGGGGATCAGCAGTACTTC.

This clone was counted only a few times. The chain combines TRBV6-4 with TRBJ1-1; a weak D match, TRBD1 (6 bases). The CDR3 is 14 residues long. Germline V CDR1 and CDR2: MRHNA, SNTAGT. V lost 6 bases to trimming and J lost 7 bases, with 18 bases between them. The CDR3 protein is CASSVEPGAIEAFF. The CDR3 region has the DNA TGTGCCAGCAGCGTCGAGCCAGGGGCGATTGAAGCTTTCTTT.

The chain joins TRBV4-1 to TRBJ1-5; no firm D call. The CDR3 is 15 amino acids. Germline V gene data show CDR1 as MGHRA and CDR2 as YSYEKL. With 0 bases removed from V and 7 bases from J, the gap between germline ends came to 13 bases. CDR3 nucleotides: TGCGCCAGCAGCCAAGATCCAGGAGGGCGCCAGCCCCAGCATTTT. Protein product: CASSQDPGGRQPQHF.

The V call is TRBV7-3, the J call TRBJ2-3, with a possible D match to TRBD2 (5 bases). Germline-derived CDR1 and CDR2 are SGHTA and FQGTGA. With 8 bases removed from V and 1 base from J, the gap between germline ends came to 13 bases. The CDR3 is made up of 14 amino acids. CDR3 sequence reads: CASRAGGGTDTQYF. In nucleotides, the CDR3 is TGTGCCAGCCGAGCCGGAGGAGGCACAGATACGCAGTATTTT. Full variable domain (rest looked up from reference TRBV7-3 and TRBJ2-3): GAGVSQTPSNKVTEKGKYVELRCDPISGHTALYWYRQSLGQGPEFLIYFQGTGAADDSGLPNDRFFAVRPEGSVSTLKIQRTERGDSAVYLCASRAGGGTDTQYFGPGTRLTVL.

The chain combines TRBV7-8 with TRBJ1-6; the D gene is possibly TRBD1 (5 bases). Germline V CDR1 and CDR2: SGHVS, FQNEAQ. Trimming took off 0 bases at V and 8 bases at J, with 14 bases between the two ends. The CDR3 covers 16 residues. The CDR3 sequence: CASSLAPGSGDSPLHF. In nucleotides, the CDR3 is TGTGCCAGCAGCTTAGCGCCGGGCTCGGGGGATTCACCCCTCCACTTT.

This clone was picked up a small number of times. The chain's CDR3 is CASKDGQGQGEQYF. DNA of the CDR3: TGCGCCAGCAAAGATGGGCAGGGACAAGGCGAGCAGTACTTC. This chain links TRBV5-1 with TRBJ2-7; possibly TRBD1 for D (6 bases). Trimming took 6 bases from V and 6 from J, leaving 19 bases between them. This CDR3 has 14 residues. CDR1 SGHRS and CDR2 YFSETQ come from the germline V gene.

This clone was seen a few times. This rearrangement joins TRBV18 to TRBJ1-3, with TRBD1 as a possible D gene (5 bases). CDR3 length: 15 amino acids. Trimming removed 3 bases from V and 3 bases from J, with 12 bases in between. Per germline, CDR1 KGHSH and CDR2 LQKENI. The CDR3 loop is CASSPPGGVGNTIYF. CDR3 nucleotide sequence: TGTGCCAGCTCACCGCCCGGGGGAGTTGGAAACACCATATATTTT.

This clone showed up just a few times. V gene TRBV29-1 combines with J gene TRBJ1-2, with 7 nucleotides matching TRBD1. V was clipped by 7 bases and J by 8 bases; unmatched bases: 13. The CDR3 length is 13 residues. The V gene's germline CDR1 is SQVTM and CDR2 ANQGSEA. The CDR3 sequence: CSALTQGSGGYTF. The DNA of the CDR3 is TGCAGCGCCCTCACACAGGGGTCGGGCGGCTACACCTTC.

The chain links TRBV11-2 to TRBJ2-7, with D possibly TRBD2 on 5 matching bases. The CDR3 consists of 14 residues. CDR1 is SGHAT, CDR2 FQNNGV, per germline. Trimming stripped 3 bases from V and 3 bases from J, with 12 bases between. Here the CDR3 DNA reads TGTGCCAGCAGCTTGTTTAGGGAGCACTACGAGCAGTACTTC. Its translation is CASSLFREHYEQYF.

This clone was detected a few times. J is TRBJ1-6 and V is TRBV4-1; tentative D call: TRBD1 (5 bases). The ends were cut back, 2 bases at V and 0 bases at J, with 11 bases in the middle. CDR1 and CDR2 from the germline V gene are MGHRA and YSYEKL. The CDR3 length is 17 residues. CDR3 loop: CASSQPTASSYNSPLHF. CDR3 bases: TGCGCCAGCAGCCAACCGACAGCCAGCTCCTATAATTCACCCCTCCACTTT.

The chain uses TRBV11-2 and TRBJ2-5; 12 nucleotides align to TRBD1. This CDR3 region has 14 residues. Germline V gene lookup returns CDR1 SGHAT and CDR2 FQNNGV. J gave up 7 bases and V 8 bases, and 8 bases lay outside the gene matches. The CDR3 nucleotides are TGTGCCAGCCGGGACAGGGGGCAGGTGGGGACCCAGTACTTC. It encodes CASRDRGQVGTQYF.

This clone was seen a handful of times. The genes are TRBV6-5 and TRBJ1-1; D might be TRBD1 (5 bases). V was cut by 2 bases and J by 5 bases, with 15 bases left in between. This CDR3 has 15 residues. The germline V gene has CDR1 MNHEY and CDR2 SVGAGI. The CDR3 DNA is TGTGCCAGCAGTTACGCAGGACATGACGGGACTGAAGCTTTCTTT. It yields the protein CASSYAGHDGTEAFF.

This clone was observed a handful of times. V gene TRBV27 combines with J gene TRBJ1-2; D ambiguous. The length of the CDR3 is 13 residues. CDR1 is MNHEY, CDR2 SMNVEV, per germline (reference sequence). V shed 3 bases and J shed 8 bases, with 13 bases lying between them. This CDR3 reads CASSLNWAGGYTF. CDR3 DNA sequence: TGTGCCAGCAGTTTGAACTGGGCGGGGGGCTACACCTTC.

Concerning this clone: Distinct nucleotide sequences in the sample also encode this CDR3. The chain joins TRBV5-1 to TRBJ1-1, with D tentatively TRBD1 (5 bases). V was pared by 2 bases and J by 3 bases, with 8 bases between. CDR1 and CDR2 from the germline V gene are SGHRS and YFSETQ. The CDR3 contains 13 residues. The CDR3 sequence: CASSLKGDTEAFF. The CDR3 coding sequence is TGCGCCAGCAGCTTAAAAGGGGACACTGAAGCTTTCTTT. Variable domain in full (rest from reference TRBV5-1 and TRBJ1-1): KAGVTQTPRYLIKTRGQQVTLSCSPISGHRSVSWYQQTPGQGLQFLFEYFSETQRNKGNFPGRFSGRQFSNSRSEMNVSTLELGDSALYLCASSLKGDTEAFFGQGTRLTVV.

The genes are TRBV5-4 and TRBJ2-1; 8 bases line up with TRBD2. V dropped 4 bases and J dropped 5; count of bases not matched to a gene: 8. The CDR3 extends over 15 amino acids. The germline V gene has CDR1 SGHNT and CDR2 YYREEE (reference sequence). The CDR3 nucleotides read TGTGCCAGCAGCATAACCGGACTAGCAGACAATGAGCAGTTCTTC. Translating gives CASSITGLADNEQFF.